This T cell receptor beta chain derives from a study of shared clonotypes between healthy human individuals. The repertoire was sequenced with immunoSEQ multiplex PCR; TCRdb's copy has only in-frame clones and lacks some. The sample holds just under 350,000 clones, roughly 70% seen once. Points from the study as a whole: Among donors, the sharing of clonotypes was expected to be influenced by sequencing depth. Across a handful of donors, naive CD4 shared about 5%, naive CD8 approximately 3.5%, memory CD4 2.3%, memory CD8 0.4% to 0.5%.

Regarding this clone: Its specificity is not known.

Material: memory CD4+ T cells sorted from blood. Specified subset: CD45RA-negative fraction. This TCR was sampled from a man aged 25-45 years in good health.

CDR3 coding DNA: TGTGCCACCAGCGAAGGGACTAGCGGGAACACCGGGGAGCTGTTTTTT. This gives the protein CATSEGTSGNTGELFF. The chain employs TRBV15 and TRBJ2-2; 11 nucleotides match TRBD2. The germline gives CDR1 LNHNV, CDR2 YYDKDF (reference sequence). CDR3 length: 16 amino acids. Losses at the gene ends were 5 bases for V and 1 base for J; bases not matched to a gene: 3. The full variable domain, rest sourced from reference TRBV15 and TRBJ2-2, is DAMVIQNPRYQVTQFGKPVTLSCSQTLNHNVMYWYQQKSSQAPKLLFHYYDKDFNNEADTPDNFQSRRPNTSFCFLDIRSPGLGDTAMYLCATSEGTSGNTGELFFGEGSRLTVL.